This section outlines one T cell receptor (beta chain) sequence together with its context. Source study methods: Reference gene primer amplification gave estimated nucleated cell counts. The table came from immunoSEQ multiplex PCR; TCRdb's copy has only in-frame clones and leaves some out. The D gene and trimming were derived from the DNA, and the V and J assignments and clone size from that table. This table has some 130,000 clones, 75% to 90% appearing once. The CDR3 is made up of 15 amino acids. Germline CDR1 SGDLS, CDR2 YYNGEE. V shed 1 base and J shed 2 bases, with 7 bases lying between them. The data were taken from a study of blood T cell repertoires in COVID-19. The wider study: Material from acute and convalescent COVID-19 was sourced from the United States, Italy and Spain. PBMCs, B-cell-depleted T cells, or T cells were the source of the cDNA or gDNA that made up the material.

Seattle's enrolled individuals joined amid active infection and were then monitored longitudinally. This sequence was found in a man aged 55 to 70 with COVID-19, enrolled during active disease. Sequencing was carried out using peripheral blood. V gene TRBV9 combines with J gene TRBJ2-6; D ambiguous. This CDR3 is CASSVLQAGANVLTF. The CDR3 DNA reads as TGTGCCAGCAGCGTATTGCAGGCTGGGGCCAACGTCCTGACTTTC.